The 32 T cell receptor beta chains in this list originate from one sample, sequenced in a study of tumor and adjacent non-tumor tissue in lung cancer. The library came from three nested PCR rounds adapted from ARM-PCR protocols. MiXCR was run by TCRdb on the multiplex PCR reads, yielding one entry per CDR3 protein. The table records approximately 130,000 distinct CDR3 sequences, 55% to 75% of them present only once. The template was RNA from unsorted bulk tissue. The source material was lung tumor tissue. The receptors originated from a man aged 30 to 39 with non-small cell lung cancer.

This clonotype was picked up many times. This sequence joins TRBV4-3 and TRBJ2-6; a possible D gene is TRBD2 (7 bases). The CDR3 is 17 amino acids. Germline loops: CDR1 LGHNA, CDR2 YSLEER. V was clipped by 4 bases and J by 0 bases, with 13 bases between them. The CDR3 DNA reads TGCGCCAGCAGCCGTCGGGGGGCCAGCTCTGGGGCCAACGTCCTGACTTTC. This translates into CASSRRGASSGANVLTF.

This clonotype came up many times. V usage is TRBV4-1 and J usage is TRBJ2-3; D unclear. V was trimmed by 1 base and J by 0 bases, leaving 2 bases between them. The CDR3 totals 13 residues. CDR1 and CDR2 (germline): MGHRA, YSYEKL. The CDR3 region is CASSQGSTDTQYF. The DNA for the CDR3 is TGCGCCAGCAGCCAAGGCAGCACAGATACGCAGTATTTT.

With respect to this clonotype: This sequence may be a read error, since a much larger clone differs from it by one base. The CDR3 bases are TGCGGCGTTGTAACGGGAGCCCCGGAGACCCAGTACTTC. It codes for CGVVTGAPETQYF. The chain joins TRBV29-1 to TRBJ2-5; D possibly corresponds to TRBD2 (6 bases). The germline CDR1 and CDR2 sequences are SQVTM and ANQGSEA. The CDR3 consists of 13 residues.

This rearrangement joins TRBV5-4 to TRBJ1-1; D perhaps matches TRBD1 (6 bases). V lost 1 base to trimming and J lost 1 base, with 14 bases between them. The CDR3 contains 16 residues. The germline gives CDR1 SGHNT, CDR2 YYREEE (reference sequence). CDR3 amino acids: CASSLKRGIRNTEAFF. In DNA form, the CDR3 reads TGTGCCAGCAGCTTGAAAAGGGGGATTAGGAACACTGAAGCTTTCTTT.

The chain employs TRBV5-4 and TRBJ2-2; 10 nucleotides line up with TRBD2. The V gene's germline CDR1 is SGHNT and CDR2 YYREEE (reference sequence). V lost 1 base, J lost 0 bases, and 0 bases stayed unmatched. The CDR3 runs 16 residues. The chain's CDR3 is CASSLTSGANTGELFF. CDR3 coding DNA: TGTGCCAGCAGCTTGACTAGCGGGGCGAACACCGGGGAGCTGTTTTTT.

This clonotype has more than one count but fewer than ten. This may be a read error, as it is one base from a much larger clone. The gene calls are TRBV29-1 and TRBJ2-1; D gene unclear. Trimming pared 0 bases from V and 9 bases from J, leaving 12 bases between. Germline V gene data show CDR1 as SQVTM and CDR2 as ANQGSEA. The CDR3 loop spans 13 amino acids. This CDR3 reads CSVEEGRESEQFF. CDR3 nucleotides: TGCAGCGTTGAAGAGGGAAGGGAAAGTGAGCAGTTCTTC.

This clonotype is a singleton in its sample. A much more abundant neighbour one base away suggests this may be a read error. Since the CDR3 does not end with the conserved phenylalanine or tryptophan, this likely comes from a read error. The J gene is TRBJ2-3, the V gene TRBV20-1, with a tentative D call TRBD2 (6 bases). There are 15 residues in the CDR3. Germline V CDR1 and CDR2: DFQATT, SNEGSKA (reference sequence). V was cut by 7 bases and J by 7 bases, with 24 bases left in between. CDR3 nucleotide sequence: TGCAGTGTCAGTGGGGACCGGGGGTCCGCGAATACGCAGTATTTA. This translates into CSVSGDRGSANTQYL.

This clonotype was observed a few times. The V gene is TRBV20-1, the J gene TRBJ1-5; D not certain. Per the germline V gene, CDR1 is DFQATT and CDR2 is SNEGSKA (reference sequence). The CDR3 totals 15 residues. The DNA for the CDR3 is TGCAGAGCTCCCGAGGGAGGTAAGAGCAATCAGCCCCAGCATTTT. Amino acid sequence: CRAPEGGKSNQPQHF.

A note on this clonotype: Since no conserved phenylalanine or tryptophan closes the CDR3, a read error is the likely cause. This CDR3 is CASSYPGTSLLEQYL. DNA of the CDR3: TGTGCCAGCAGTTACCCCGGAACGTCACTATTGGAGCAGTACTTA. The rearrangement joins TRBV6-5 to TRBJ2-7; D is undetermined. The germline V and J ends were trimmed by 2 bases and 7 bases, with 18 bases remaining between them. The length of the CDR3 is 15 residues. Germline CDR1 MNHEY, CDR2 SVGAGI.

In regard to this clonotype: A much larger clonotype is one base distant, so this may be a read error. J is TRBJ2-7 and V is TRBV4-2, with 8 bases matching TRBD2. Germline V gives CDR1 LGHNA, CDR2 YNFKEQ. The junction had 16 bases not matched to a gene; V was cut back by 0 bases and J by 9 bases. The CDR3 is 17 amino acids. This chain's CDR3 is CASSQEISGEPLGRQYF. The CDR3 DNA reads as TGTGCCAGCAGCCAAGAGATTAGCGGGGAGCCCCTTGGGAGGCAGTACTTC.

On this clonotype itself: Germline and junction disagree at one end, which may indicate a read error. The chain recombines TRBV11-3 with TRBJ2-7; 9 bases match TRBD2. Germline V gives CDR1 SGHNT, CDR2 YENEEA. The CDR3 is 13 amino acids. The CDR3 is CASSRGLAYELYF. CDR3 coding DNA: TGTGCCAGCAGCCGGGGACTAGCATACGAGCTGTACTTC.

A remark on this clonotype: The junction and the germline gene differ at one end; a read error may be behind it. The chain carries TRBV12-3 or TRBV12-4 and TRBJ2-7; 9 bases match TRBD1. The CDR3 has 14 amino acids. The chain's CDR3 is CASSSTGGNYEHCF. CDR3 nucleotide sequence: TGTGCCAGCAGCTCGACAGGGGGTAACTACGAGCACTGCTTC.

A note on this clonotype: A read error is likely, as this CDR3 ends without the conserved phenylalanine or tryptophan. The rearrangement links TRBV11-2 to TRBJ2-5, with D possibly matching TRBD2 (6 bases). V lost 3 bases to trimming and J lost 10 bases, with 18 bases between them. Germline-derived CDR1 and CDR2 are SGHAT and FQNNGV. The CDR3 covers 14 residues. CDR3 coding DNA: TGTGCCAGCAGCTTTCTGTTAGCGGACACGATCCAGTACATC. It specifies CASSFLLADTIQYI.

V is TRBV4-3 and J is TRBJ1-2; maybe TRBD1 (5 bases). The CDR3 has 13 amino acids. Germline V gene sequence: CDR1 LGHNA, CDR2 YSLEER. V lost 5 bases and J lost 4, with 11 bases in between. CDR3 sequence (DNA): TGCGCCAGCAGCTATACAGGTCGCTATGGCTACACCTTC. Its protein product is CASSYTGRYGYTF.

This clonotype was detected ten times or more. The genes are TRBV12-3 or TRBV12-4 and TRBJ2-7; a possible D gene is TRBD2 (6 bases). CDR3 length: 13 amino acids. V lost 6 bases and J lost 3, with 12 bases in between. DNA of the CDR3: TGTGCCAGCAGCCTAGGCGGGAACTACGAGCAGTACTTC. Protein sequence: CASSLGGNYEQYF.

To note about this clonotype: A much larger clone lies a single base off, so this may be a read error. V is TRBV20-1 and J is TRBJ1-1; the D is unclear. This CDR3 is 13 amino acids long. The germline V gene encodes CDR1 DFQATT and CDR2 SNEGSKA (reference sequence). The CDR3 nucleotides read TGCAGTGCTACTGAGACACCGATCACTGAAGTTTTCTTT. It encodes CSATETPITEVFF.

The rearrangement joins TRBV5-1 to TRBJ2-3; D gene ambiguous. Trimming took off 0 bases at V and 2 bases at J, with 7 bases between the two ends. CDR3 length equals 14 residues. Per germline, CDR1 SGHRS and CDR2 YFSETQ. This CDR3 reads CASSLGSYTDTQYF. Written as DNA, the CDR3 is TGCGCCAGCAGCTTGGGTAGTTACACAGATACGCAGTATTTT.

As concerns this clonotype: At one end, the junction sequence differs from germline, possibly due to a read error. The chain joins TRBV20-1 to TRBJ2-7, with a possible D match to TRBD1 (6 bases). The germline CDR1 and CDR2 sequences are DFQATT and SNEGSKA (reference sequence). This CDR3 is 11 amino acids long. CDR3 DNA: TGCTGTGCTAACCAGGGGTACGAGCACTACTTC. It codes for CCANQGYEHYF.

This clonotype has a count of ten or more. The rearrangement uses TRBV20-1 and TRBJ1-2; a possible D gene is TRBD1 (5 bases). The CDR3 consists of 15 residues. V was trimmed by 0 bases and J by 6 bases, leaving 17 bases between them. The germline V gene encodes CDR1 DFQATT and CDR2 SNEGSKA (reference sequence). The CDR3 nucleotides read TGCAGTGCTAGAGAATCCGGACGAGGGGTAGATGGCTACACCTTC. It encodes CSARESGRGVDGYTF.

This clonotype was counted at least ten times. The V and J genes are TRBV12-3 or TRBV12-4 and TRBJ2-2; D perhaps matches TRBD1 (5 bases). This CDR3 is 13 amino acids long. V dropped 7 bases and J dropped 7 bases, with 13 bases sitting between them. The CDR3 spells CASTQGFGGELFF. CDR3 nucleotides: TGTGCCAGCACTCAGGGTTTCGGCGGGGAGCTGTTTTTT.

On this clonotype: With a much larger clone just one base away, this may be a read error. The chain's CDR3 is CSVGSTGTFNEQFF. The CDR3 DNA is TGCAGTGTTGGATCGACAGGGACCTTCAATGAGCAGTTCTTC. The chain joins TRBV20-1 to TRBJ2-1; 7 bases line up with TRBD1. This CDR3 region has 14 residues. V trimming: 7 bases; J trimming: 6 bases; junction bases outside the gene matches: 12. Germline V gene data show CDR1 as DFQATT and CDR2 as SNEGSKA (reference sequence).

Details on this clonotype: Possible read error: a much larger clone is one base away. J is TRBJ2-1 and V is TRBV29-1; the D is unclear. The CDR3 consists of 13 residues. Germline CDR1 reads SQVTM; CDR2 reads ANQGSEA. The CDR3 is CSVEGRGYNEHFF. CDR3 bases: TGCAGCGTTGAAGGGCGCGGATACAATGAGCATTTCTTC.

This sequence joins TRBV11-3 and TRBJ2-3; 9 positions match TRBD2. The junction had 13 bases not matched to a gene; V was cut back by 5 bases and J by 4 bases. Looked up from germline, CDR1 is SGHNT and CDR2 is YENEEA. The CDR3 totals 17 residues. The CDR3 spells CASSPSPSGISSDTQYF. CDR3 nucleotides: TGTGCCAGCAGCCCCAGCCCTAGCGGGATTAGTTCAGATACGCAGTATTTT.

This clonotype was observed many times. The chain combines TRBV20-1 with TRBJ1-6; 7 bases are a match to TRBD1. This CDR3 has 17 amino acids. The V gene's germline CDR1 is DFQATT and CDR2 SNEGSKA (reference sequence). Trimming removed 0 bases from V and 1 base from J; junction bases left unmatched: 6. In DNA, the CDR3 is TGCAGTGCTAGAGATAGTGACAGGGCTTCCTATAATTCACCCCTCCACTTT. Amino acids: CSARDSDRASYNSPLHF.

Only one count was recorded for this clonotype. The rearrangement joins TRBV20-1 to TRBJ1-3; D possibly corresponds to TRBD1 (5 bases). The length of the CDR3 is 12 residues. Per germline, CDR1 DFQATT and CDR2 SNEGSKA (reference sequence). The DNA of the CDR3 is TGCAGCGTCGGGGCAGCCGGAAACACCATATATTTT. This translates into CSVGAAGNTIYF.

This clonotype was seen a handful of times. This sequence joins TRBV11-3 and TRBJ2-5; 10 nucleotides match TRBD2. The CDR3 loop spans 15 amino acids. V shed 0 bases, J shed 7 bases, and the junction held 5 bases outside the gene matches. Per the germline V gene, CDR1 is SGHNT and CDR2 is YENEEA. The CDR3 reads CASSLEAGGYATQYF. CDR3 DNA: TGTGCCAGCAGCTTAGAAGCGGGAGGGTATGCGACCCAGTACTTC.

This clonotype was recorded only once. V usage is TRBV20-1 and J usage is TRBJ2-1; D could derive from TRBD1 or TRBD2 (6 bases each). The CDR3 is made up of 14 amino acids. The germline V gene has CDR1 DFQATT and CDR2 SNEGSKA (reference sequence). The chain's CDR3 is CTAQRGPTYNEQFF. The CDR3 DNA is TGCACCGCGCAACGGGGGCCCACCTACAATGAGCAGTTCTTC.

This clonotype occurred a few times. This clone may be a read error of a much larger clone one base away. This chain uses TRBV11-2 with TRBJ1-1; 9 bases are shared with TRBD1. The CDR3 contains 15 residues. V lost 5 bases, J lost 0 bases, and 4 bases stayed unmatched. From germline, CDR1 is SGHAT and CDR2 FQNNGV. The CDR3 DNA reads TGTGCCAGCAGCGTCCGACAGGGGGTGAACACTGAAGCTTTCTTT. The encoded protein is CASSVRQGVNTEAFF. The entire variable domain, with the rest obtained from reference TRBV11-2 and TRBJ1-1, is as follows: EAGVAQSPRYKIIEKRQSVAFWCNPISGHATLYWYQQILGQGPKLLIQFQNNGVVDDSQLPKDRFSAERLKGVDSTLKIQPAKLEDSAVYLCASSVRQGVNTEAFFGQGTRLTVV.

The chain joins TRBV6-5 to TRBJ1-1; D gene unclear. The CDR3 contains 11 residues. Germline CDR1 and CDR2: MNHEY and SVGAGI. V shed 8 bases and J shed 8 bases, with 12 bases lying between them. The CDR3 is CASGGFTEAFF. The CDR3, as DNA: TGTGCCAGCGGAGGGTTCACCGAAGCTTTCTTT.

For this clonotype: Likely a read error: the CDR3 ends without its conserved phenylalanine or tryptophan. The chain combines TRBV4-2 with TRBJ1-2; a possible D gene is TRBD1 (5 bases). This CDR3 has 15 residues. V was cut by 3 bases and J by 10 bases, with 21 bases left in between. The germline CDR1 and CDR2 sequences are LGHNA and YNFKEQ. CDR3 in amino acids: CASSQEVAGQCDYTI. DNA for the CDR3: TGTGCCAGCAGCCAGGAAGTGGCAGGGCAATGCGACTACACCATC.

Comments on this clonotype: This may come from a read error, since a much larger clone is one base off. CDR3 loop: CASSPIMGGRTEAFF. The CDR3 DNA sequence: TGTGCCAGCAGTCCCATTATGGGGGGTAGGACTGAAGCTTTCTTT. This sequence joins TRBV6-5 and TRBJ1-1; possible D gene TRBD1, 5 bases. V was shortened by 5 bases and J by 5 bases, with 18 bases between the two germline ends. The CDR3 length is 15 residues. Looked up from germline, CDR1 is MNHEY and CDR2 is SVGAGI.

Points on this clonotype: A much larger clone differs by one base, so this may be a read error. The J gene is TRBJ1-1, the V gene TRBV20-1; the match to TRBD1 covers 7 bases. The CDR3 spans 15 residues. Germline CDR1 reads DFQATT; CDR2 reads SNEGSKA (reference sequence). J was trimmed by 5 bases and V by 4 bases; bases with no gene match: 13. This CDR3 reads CSAKSLVQGETEAFF. The CDR3 DNA is TGCAGTGCTAAGTCCCTAGTGCAGGGGGAGACTGAAGCTTTCTTT.